The clone carrying this TCR beta chain has a handful of counts. Researchers ran the PCR with 60 Vbeta and 13 Jbeta primers. This table comes from immunoSEQ multiplex PCR, and its TCRdb copy is limited to in-frame clones, with some not included. The repertoire has tens of thousands of clones, 55% to 65% of them found once; the top ten carry 15%. These data originate in a study of cytomegalovirus exposure and HLA in healthy donors. Sequencing was done on a sample of PBMCs. This TCR was sampled from a woman aged 40 to 50 in good health and CMV-seropositive.

CDR3 sequence: CASSENRGRNEQFF. Here the CDR3 DNA reads TGTGCCAGTAGTGAAAACAGGGGGCGGAATGAGCAGTTCTTC. The J gene is TRBJ2-1, the V gene TRBV19; 9 nucleotides match TRBD1. CDR3 size: 14 residues. Losses at the gene ends were 5 bases for V and 7 bases for J; bases not matched to a gene: 6. Looked up from germline, CDR1 is LNHDA and CDR2 is SQIVND (reference sequence).